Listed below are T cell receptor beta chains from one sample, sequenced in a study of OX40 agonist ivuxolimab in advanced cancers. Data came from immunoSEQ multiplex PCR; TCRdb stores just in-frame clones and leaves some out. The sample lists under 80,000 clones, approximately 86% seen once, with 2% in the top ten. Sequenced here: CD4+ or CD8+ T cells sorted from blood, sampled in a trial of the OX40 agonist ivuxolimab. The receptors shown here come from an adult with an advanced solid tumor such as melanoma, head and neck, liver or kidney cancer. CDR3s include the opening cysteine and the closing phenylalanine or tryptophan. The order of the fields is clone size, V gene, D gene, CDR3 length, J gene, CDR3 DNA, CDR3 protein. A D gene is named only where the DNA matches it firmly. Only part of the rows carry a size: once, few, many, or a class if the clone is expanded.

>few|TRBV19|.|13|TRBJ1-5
TGTGCCAGTAGTACAGGGATGCGACAGCCCCAGCATTTT
CASSTGMRQPQHF
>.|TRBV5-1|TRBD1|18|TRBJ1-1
TGCGCCAGCAGCCCGTGGACAGGGTCGATCCAGCCGCCCTCCGAAGCTTTCTTT
CASSPWTGSIQPPSEAFF
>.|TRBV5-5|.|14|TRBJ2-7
TGTGCCAGCAGCTTGACAGCAATAACCTACGAGCAGTACTTC
CASSLTAITYEQYF
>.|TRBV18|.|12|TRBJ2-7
TGTGCCAGCTCCCCTGACCAGAGCGAGCAGTACTTC
CASSPDQSEQYF
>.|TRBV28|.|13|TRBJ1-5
TGTGCCAGCAGAGGGACTAGCAATCAGCCCCAGCATTTT
CASRGTSNQPQHF
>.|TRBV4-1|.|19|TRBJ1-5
TGCGCCAGCAGCCAAGTTTTTTCCCCGACAGAAAATAGCAATCAGCCCCAGCATTTT
CASSQVFSPTENSNQPQHF
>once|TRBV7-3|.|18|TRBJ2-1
TGTGCCAGCATCCTAAGAGACAGGAGTGATCCATCCTACAATGAGCAGTTCTTC
CASILRDRSDPSYNEQFF
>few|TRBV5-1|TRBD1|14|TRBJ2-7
TGCGCCAGCAGCTTGAAGGGACAGGGGAATTTAGAGTACTTC
CASSLKGQGNLEYF
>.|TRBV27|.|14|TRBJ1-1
TGTGCCAGCAGTGTACGAGGAGCGGCCACTGAAGCTTTCTTT
CASSVRGAATEAFF
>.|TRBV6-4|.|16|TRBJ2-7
TGTGCCAGCAGCCGTACATTTACAGGGCTCCGAGACGAGCAGTACTTC
CASSRTFTGLRDEQYF
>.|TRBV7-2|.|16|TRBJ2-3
TGTGCCAGCAGCTTAGTGGGCCAGCTGAGCACAGATACGCAGTATTTT
CASSLVGQLSTDTQYF
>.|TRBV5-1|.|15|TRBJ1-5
TGCGCCAGCAGCCTCGACGGGAATAGCAATCAGCCCCAGCATTTT
CASSLDGNSNQPQHF
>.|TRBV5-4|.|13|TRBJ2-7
TGTGCCAGCAGCCAGAACGGGGTCTACGAGCAGTACTTC
CASSQNGVYEQYF
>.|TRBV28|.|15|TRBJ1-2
TGTGCCAGCACCCCTACAGGGAACGTTGGCTATGGCTACACCTTC
CASTPTGNVGYGYTF
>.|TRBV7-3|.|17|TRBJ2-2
TGTGCCAGCAGCTTAACGCACGCGGGAATGAACACCGGGGAGCTGTTTTTT
CASSLTHAGMNTGELFF
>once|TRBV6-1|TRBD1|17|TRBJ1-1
TGTGCCAGCAGTGATGGGGTACGGACAGGGGGTTTCACTGAAGCTTTCTTT
CASSDGVRTGGFTEAFF
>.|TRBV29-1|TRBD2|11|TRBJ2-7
TGCAGCGCTGGGGACTACTACGAGCAGTACTTC
CSAGDYYEQYF
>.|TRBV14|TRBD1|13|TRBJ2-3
TGTGCCAGCAGCCGACAGGGAAGAGATACGCAGTATTTT
CASSRQGRDTQYF
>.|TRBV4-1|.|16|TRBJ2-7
TGCGCCAGCAGCCAAGAAGGAGAGGGGCTTGGGGGCGAGCAGTACTTC
CASSQEGEGLGGEQYF
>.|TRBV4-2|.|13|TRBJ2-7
TGTGCCAGCAGCCAAGAGACTACGCGCGAGCAGTACTTC
CASSQETTREQYF
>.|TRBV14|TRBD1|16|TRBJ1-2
TGTGCCAGCAGCCAAAGATCCCCAGGGGGCAACTATGGCTACACCTTC
CASSQRSPGGNYGYTF
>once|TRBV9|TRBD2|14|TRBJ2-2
TGTGCCAGCAGGCCTAGCGGGAGGGCCGGGGAGCTGTTTTTT
CASRPSGRAGELFF
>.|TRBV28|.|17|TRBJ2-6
TGTGCCAGCAGTTTAGAATCGATCCTTACTGGGGCCAACGTCCTGACTTTC
CASSLESILTGANVLTF
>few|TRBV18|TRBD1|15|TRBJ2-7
TGTGCCAGCTCACCAGGACAGGTACCCTCCTACGAGCAGTACTTC
CASSPGQVPSYEQYF
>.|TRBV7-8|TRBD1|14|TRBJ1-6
TGTGCCAGCAGCCCCTCGACAGGGGGGTTCACCCTCCACTTT
CASSPSTGGFTLHF